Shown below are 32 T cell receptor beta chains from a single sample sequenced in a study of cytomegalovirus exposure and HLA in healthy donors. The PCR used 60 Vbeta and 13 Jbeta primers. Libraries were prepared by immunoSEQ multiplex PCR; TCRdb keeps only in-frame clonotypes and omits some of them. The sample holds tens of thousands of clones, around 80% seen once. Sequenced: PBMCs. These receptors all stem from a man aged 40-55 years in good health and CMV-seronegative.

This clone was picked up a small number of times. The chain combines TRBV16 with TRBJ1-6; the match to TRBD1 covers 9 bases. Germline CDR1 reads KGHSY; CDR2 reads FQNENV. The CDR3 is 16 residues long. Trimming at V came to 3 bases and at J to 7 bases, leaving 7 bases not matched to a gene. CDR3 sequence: CASSHPPGQGNSPLHF. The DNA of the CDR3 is TGTGCCAGCAGCCATCCTCCGGGACAGGGAAATTCACCCCTCCACTTT. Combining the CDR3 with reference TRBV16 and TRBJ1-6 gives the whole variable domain GEEVAQTPKHLVRGEGQKAKLYCAPIKGHSYVFWYQQVLKNEFKFLISFQNENVFDETGMPKERFSAKCLPNSPCSLEIQATKLEDSAVYFCASSHPPGQGNSPLHFGNGTRLTVT.

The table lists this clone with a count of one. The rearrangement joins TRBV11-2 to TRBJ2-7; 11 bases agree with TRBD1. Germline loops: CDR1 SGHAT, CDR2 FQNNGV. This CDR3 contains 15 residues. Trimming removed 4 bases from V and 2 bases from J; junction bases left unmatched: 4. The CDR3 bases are TGTGCCAGCAGCTGGTCGGACAGGGGGCCCTACGAGCAGTACTTC. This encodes CASSWSDRGPYEQYF.

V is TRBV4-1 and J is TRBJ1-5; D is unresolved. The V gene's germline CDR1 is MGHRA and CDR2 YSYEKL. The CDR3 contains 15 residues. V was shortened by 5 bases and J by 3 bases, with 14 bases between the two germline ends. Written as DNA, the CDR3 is TGCGCCAGCAGCGTGGGCAGAAGTTTCAATCAGCCCCAGCATTTT. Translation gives CASSVGRSFNQPQHF.

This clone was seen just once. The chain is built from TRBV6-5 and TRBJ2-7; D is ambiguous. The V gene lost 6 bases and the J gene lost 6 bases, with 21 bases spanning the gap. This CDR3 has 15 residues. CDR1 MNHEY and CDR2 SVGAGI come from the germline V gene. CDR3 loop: CASSPWAIPVLEQYF. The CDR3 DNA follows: TGTGCCAGCAGCCCATGGGCCATCCCCGTCCTCGAGCAGTACTTC.

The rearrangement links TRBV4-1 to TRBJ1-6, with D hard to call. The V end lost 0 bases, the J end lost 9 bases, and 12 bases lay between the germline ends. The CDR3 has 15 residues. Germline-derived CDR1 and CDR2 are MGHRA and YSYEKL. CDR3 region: CASSQDARSASPLHF. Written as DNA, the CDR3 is TGCGCCAGCAGCCAAGATGCCAGGTCGGCTTCACCCCTCCACTTT.

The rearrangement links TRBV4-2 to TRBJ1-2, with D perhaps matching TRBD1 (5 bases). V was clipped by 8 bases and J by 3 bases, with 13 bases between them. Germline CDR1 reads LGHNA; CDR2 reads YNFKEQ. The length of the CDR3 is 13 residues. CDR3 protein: CASRRAGDYGYTF. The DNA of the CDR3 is TGTGCCAGCCGAAGGGCGGGGGACTATGGCTACACCTTC.

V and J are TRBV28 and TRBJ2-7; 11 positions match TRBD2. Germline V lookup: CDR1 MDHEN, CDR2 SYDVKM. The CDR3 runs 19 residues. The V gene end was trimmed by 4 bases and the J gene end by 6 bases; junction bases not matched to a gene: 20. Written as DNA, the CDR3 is TGTGCCAGCAGTTACCGACGGACAGGGAGGACTAGCGGGTTGGGCGAGCAGTACTTC. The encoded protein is CASSYRRTGRTSGLGEQYF.

The CDR3, as DNA: TGTGCCAGCAGCCAGGGCCAGGGGCGGACGAGTGAAAAACTGTTTTTT. Translated, it gives CASSQGQGRTSEKLFF. V usage is TRBV7-8 and J usage is TRBJ1-4, with a weak D call TRBD1 (6 bases). In germline, CDR1 is SGHVS, CDR2 FQNEAQ. V was trimmed by 5 bases and J by 7 bases, leaving 20 bases between them. This CDR3 comprises 16 residues. The variable domain in full, with the rest retrieved from reference TRBV7-8 and TRBJ1-4, is GAGVSQSPRYKVAKRGQDVALRCDPISGHVSLFWYQQALGQGPEFLTYFQNEAQLDKSGLPSDRFFAERPEGSVSTLKIQRTQQEDSAVYLCASSQGQGRTSEKLFFGSGTQLSVL.

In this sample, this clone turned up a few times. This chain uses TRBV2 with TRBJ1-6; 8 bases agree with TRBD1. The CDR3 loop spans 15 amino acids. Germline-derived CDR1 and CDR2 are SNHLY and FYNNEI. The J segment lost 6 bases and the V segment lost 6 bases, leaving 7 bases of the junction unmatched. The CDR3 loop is CASRAGGLGNSPLHF. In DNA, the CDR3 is TGTGCCAGCAGAGCAGGGGGCTTGGGTAATTCACCCCTCCACTTT.

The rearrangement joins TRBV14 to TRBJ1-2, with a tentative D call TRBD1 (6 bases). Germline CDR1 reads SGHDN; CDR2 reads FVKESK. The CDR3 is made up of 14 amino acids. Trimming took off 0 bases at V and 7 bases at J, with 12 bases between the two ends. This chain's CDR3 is CASSQDRRGGGYTF. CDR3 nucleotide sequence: TGTGCCAGCAGCCAAGATAGAAGGGGGGGTGGCTACACCTTC. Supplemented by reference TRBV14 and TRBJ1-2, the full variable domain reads EAGVTQFPSHSVIEKGQTVTLRCDPISGHDNLYWYRRVMGKEIKFLLHFVKESKQDESGMPNNRFLAERTGGTYSTLKVQPAELEDSGVYFCASSQDRRGGGYTFGSGTRLTVV.

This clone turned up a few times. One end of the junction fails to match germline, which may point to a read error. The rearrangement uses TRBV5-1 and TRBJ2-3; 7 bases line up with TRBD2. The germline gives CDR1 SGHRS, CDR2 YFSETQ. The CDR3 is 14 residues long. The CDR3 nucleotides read TGCGCCAGCAGCTTGCTCCGGGAGGCTGATACGCAGTTTTTT. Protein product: CASSLLREADTQFF. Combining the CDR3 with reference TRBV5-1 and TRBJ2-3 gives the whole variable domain KAGVTQTPRYLIKTRGQQVTLSCSPISGHRSVSWYQQTPGQGLQFLFEYFSETQRNKGNFPGRFSGRQFSNSRSEMNVSTLELGDSALYLCASSLLREADTQFFGPGTRLTVL.

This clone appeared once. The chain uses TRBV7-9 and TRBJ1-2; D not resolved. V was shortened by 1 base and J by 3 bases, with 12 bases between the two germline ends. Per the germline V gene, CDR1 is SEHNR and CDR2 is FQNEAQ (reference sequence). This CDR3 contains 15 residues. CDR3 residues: CASSLDAVLHYGYTF. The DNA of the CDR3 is TGTGCCAGCAGCTTAGATGCAGTCTTGCACTATGGCTACACCTTC.

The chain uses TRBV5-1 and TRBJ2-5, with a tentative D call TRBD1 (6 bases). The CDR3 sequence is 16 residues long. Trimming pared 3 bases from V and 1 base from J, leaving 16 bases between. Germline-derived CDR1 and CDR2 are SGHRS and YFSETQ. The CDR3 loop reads CASSWALIGGQETQYF. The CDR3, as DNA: TGCGCCAGCAGCTGGGCCTTGATAGGGGGCCAAGAGACCCAGTACTTC.

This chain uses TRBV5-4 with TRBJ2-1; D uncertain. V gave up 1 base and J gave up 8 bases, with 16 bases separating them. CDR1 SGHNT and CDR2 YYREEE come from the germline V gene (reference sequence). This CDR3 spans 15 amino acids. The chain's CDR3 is CASSLMSAASDEQFF. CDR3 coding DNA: TGTGCCAGCAGCTTGATGTCGGCGGCTTCCGATGAGCAGTTCTTC.

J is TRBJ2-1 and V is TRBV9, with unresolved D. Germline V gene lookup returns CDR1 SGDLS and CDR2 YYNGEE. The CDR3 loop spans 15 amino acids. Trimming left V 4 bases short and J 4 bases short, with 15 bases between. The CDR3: CASSSRGAVYNEQFF. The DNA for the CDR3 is TGTGCCAGCAGCTCCAGAGGAGCAGTATACAATGAGCAGTTCTTC.

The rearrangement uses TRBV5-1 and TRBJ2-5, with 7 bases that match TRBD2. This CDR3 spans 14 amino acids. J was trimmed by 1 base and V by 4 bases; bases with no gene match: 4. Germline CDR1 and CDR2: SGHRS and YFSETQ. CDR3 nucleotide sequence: TGCGCCAGCAGCGAACTAGCGACCCAAGAGACCCAGTACTTC. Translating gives CASSELATQETQYF.

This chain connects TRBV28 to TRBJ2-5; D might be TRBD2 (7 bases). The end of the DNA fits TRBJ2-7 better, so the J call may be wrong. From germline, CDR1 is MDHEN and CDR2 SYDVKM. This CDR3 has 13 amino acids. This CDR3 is CASTGGGRYEQYF. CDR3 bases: TGTGCCAGCACCGGCGGGGGCCGCTACGAGCAGTACTTC.

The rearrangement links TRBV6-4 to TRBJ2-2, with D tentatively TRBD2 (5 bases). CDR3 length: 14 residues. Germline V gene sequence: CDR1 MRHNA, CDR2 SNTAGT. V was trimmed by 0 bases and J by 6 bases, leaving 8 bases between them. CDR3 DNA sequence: TGTGCCAGCAGTGACTCGGGAGACTCCGGGGAGCTGTTTTTT. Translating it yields CASSDSGDSGELFF.

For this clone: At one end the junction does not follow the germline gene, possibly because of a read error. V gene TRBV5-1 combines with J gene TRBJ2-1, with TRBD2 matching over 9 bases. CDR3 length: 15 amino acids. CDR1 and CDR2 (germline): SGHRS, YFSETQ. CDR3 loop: CASSLCGGACNERFF. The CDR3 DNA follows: TGCGCCAGCAGCTTGTGCGGGGGGGCTTGTAATGAGCGGTTCTTC.

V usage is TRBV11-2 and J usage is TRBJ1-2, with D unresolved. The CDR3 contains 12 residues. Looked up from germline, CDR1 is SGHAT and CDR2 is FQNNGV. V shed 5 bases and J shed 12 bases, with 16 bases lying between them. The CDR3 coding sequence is TGTGCCAGCAGCCCGTTCCCGAGCCATAACACCTTC. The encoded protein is CASSPFPSHNTF.

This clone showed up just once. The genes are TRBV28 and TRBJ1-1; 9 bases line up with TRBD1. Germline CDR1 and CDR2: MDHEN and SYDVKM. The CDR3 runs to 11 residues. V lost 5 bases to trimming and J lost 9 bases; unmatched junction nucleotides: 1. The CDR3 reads CASSGTGKAFF. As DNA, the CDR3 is TGTGCCAGCAGTGGGACAGGGAAAGCTTTCTTT.

For the CDR3, the DNA is TGTGCCAGCTCACCACTCCAGGGGGCCGGGGGCTACACCTTC. Encoded protein: CASSPLQGAGGYTF. The rearrangement links TRBV18 to TRBJ1-2; 8 nucleotides align to TRBD1. Losses at the gene ends were 1 base for V and 8 bases for J; bases not matched to a gene: 6. CDR3 length: 14 amino acids. The germline gives CDR1 KGHSH, CDR2 LQKENI.

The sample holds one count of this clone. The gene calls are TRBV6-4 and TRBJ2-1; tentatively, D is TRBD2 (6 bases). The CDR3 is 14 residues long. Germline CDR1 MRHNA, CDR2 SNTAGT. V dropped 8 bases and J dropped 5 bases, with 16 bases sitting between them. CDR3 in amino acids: CASQSGLTHNEQFF. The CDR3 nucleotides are TGTGCCAGCCAGTCGGGACTCACCCACAATGAGCAGTTCTTC.

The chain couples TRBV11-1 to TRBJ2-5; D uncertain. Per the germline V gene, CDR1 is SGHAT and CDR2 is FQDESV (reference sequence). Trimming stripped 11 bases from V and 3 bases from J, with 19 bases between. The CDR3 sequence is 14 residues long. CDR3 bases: TGTGCCTCCAGCTTAGGTAGTCCGAAAGAGACCCAGTACTTC. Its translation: CASSLGSPKETQYF.

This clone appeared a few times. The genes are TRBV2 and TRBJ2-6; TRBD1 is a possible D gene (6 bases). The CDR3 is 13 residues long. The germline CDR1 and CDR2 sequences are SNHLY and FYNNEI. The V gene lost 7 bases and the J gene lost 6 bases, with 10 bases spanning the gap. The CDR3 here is CASKGESANVLTF. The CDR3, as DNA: TGTGCCAGCAAGGGGGAGTCGGCCAACGTCCTGACTTTC. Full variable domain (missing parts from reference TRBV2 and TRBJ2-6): EPEVTQTPSHQVTQMGQEVILRCVPISNHLYFYWYRQILGQKVEFLVSFYNNEISEKSEIFDDQFSVERPDGSNFTLKIRSTKLEDSAMYFCASKGESANVLTFGAGSRLTVL.

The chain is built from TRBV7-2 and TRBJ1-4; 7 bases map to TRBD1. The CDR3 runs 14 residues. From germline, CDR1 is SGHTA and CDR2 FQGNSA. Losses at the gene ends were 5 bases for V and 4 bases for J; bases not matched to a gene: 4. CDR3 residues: CASSLGDSNEKLFF. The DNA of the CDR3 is TGTGCCAGCAGCCTAGGGGACAGTAATGAAAAACTGTTTTTT.

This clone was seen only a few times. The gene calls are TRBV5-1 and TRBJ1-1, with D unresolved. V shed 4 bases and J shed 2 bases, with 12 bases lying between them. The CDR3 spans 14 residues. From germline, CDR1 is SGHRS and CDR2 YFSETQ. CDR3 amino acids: CASSPGDSNTEAFF. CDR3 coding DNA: TGCGCCAGCAGCCCCGGGGATTCTAACACTGAAGCTTTCTTT.

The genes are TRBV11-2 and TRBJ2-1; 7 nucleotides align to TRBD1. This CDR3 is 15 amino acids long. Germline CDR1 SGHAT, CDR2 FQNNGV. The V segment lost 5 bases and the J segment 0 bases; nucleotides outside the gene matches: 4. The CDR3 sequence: CASSLRQGSYNEQFF. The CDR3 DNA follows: TGTGCCAGCAGCCTCAGACAGGGCTCCTACAATGAGCAGTTCTTC. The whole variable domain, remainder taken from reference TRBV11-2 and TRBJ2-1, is EAGVAQSPRYKIIEKRQSVAFWCNPISGHATLYWYQQILGQGPKLLIQFQNNGVVDDSQLPKDRFSAERLKGVDSTLKIQPAKLEDSAVYLCASSLRQGSYNEQFFGPGTRLTVL.

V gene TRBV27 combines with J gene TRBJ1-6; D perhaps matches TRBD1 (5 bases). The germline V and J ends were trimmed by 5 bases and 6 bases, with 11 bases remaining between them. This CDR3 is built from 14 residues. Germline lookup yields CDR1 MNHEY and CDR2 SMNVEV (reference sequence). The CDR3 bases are TGTGCCAGCAGTCCGAGACAGATTAATTCACCCCTCCACTTT. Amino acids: CASSPRQINSPLHF.

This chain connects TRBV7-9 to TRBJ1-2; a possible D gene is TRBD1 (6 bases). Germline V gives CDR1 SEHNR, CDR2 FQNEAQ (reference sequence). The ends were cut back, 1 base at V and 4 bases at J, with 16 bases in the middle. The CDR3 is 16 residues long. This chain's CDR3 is CASSLEPRDTIYGYTF. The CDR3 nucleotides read TGTGCCAGCAGCTTAGAACCCCGGGACACTATCTATGGCTACACCTTC.

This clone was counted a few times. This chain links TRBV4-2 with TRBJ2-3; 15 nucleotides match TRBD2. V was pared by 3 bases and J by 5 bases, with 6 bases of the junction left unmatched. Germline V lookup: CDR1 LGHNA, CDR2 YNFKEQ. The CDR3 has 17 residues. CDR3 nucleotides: TGTGCCAGCAGCCACAACCCGGGACTAGCGGGAGGAGATACGCAGTATTTT. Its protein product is CASSHNPGLAGGDTQYF.

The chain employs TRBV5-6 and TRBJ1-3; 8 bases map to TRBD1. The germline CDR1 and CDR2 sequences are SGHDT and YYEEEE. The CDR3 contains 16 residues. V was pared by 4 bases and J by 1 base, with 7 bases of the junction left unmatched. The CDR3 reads CASSTGTGESGNTIYF. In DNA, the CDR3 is TGTGCCAGCAGCACCGGGACAGGCGAGTCTGGAAACACCATATATTTT.